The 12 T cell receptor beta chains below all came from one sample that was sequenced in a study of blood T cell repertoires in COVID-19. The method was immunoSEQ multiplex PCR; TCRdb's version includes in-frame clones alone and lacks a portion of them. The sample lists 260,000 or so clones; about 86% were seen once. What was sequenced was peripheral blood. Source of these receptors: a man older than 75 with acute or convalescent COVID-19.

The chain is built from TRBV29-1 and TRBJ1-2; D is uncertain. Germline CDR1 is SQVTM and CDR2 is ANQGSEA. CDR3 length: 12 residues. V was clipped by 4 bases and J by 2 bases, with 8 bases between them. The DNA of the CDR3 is TGCAGCGTTGGGGCAGAAAACTATGGCTACACCTTC. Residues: CSVGAENYGYTF.

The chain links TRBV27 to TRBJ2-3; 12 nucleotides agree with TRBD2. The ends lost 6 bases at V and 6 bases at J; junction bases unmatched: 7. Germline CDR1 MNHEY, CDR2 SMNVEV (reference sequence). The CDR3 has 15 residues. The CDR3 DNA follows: TGTGCCAGCAGATCTCTAGCGGGGGGGTTCGATACGCAGTATTTT. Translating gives CASRSLAGGFDTQYF.

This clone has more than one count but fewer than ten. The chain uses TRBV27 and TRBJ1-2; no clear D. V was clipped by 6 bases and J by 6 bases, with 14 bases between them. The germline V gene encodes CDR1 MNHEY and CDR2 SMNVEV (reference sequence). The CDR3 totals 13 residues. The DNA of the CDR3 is TGTGCCAGCAGGAGGGATCCCCCGGATGGCTACACCTTC. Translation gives CASRRDPPDGYTF.

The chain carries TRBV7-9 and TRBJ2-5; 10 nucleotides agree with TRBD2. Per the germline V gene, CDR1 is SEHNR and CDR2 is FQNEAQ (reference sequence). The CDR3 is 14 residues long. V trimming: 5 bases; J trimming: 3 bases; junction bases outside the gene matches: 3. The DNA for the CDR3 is TGTGCCAGCAGCCCAGGACTAGCGGAAGAGACCCAGTACTTC. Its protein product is CASSPGLAEETQYF. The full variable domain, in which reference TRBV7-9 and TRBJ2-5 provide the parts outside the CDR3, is DTGVSQNPRHKITKRGQNVTFRCDPISEHNRLYWYRQTLGQGPEFLTYFQNEAQLEKSRLLSDRFSAERPKGSFSTLEIQRTEQGDSAMYLCASSPGLAEETQYFGPGTRLLVL.

The CDR3 DNA sequence: TGCGCCAGCAGCATCAGGACAGGGTCGTTCAATGAGCAGTTCTTC. The encoded protein is CASSIRTGSFNEQFF. V and J are TRBV5-1 and TRBJ2-1, with TRBD1 matching over 8 bases. Germline CDR1 SGHRS, CDR2 YFSETQ. The CDR3 sequence is 15 residues long. Germline trimming cut 4 bases from V and 6 bases from J; bases unmatched to any gene: 9.

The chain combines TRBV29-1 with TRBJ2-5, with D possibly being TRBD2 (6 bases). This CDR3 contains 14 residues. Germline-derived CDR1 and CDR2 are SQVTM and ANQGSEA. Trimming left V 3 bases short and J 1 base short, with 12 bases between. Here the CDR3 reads CSVEVREAQETQYF. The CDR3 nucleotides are TGCAGCGTTGAGGTCAGGGAGGCCCAAGAGACCCAGTACTTC.

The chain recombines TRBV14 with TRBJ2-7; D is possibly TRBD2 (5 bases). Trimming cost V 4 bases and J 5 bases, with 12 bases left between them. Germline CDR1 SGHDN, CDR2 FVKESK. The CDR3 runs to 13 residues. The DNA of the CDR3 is TGTGCCAGCAGCCCCGGGGTGTGGGACGAGCAGTACTTC. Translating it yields CASSPGVWDEQYF.

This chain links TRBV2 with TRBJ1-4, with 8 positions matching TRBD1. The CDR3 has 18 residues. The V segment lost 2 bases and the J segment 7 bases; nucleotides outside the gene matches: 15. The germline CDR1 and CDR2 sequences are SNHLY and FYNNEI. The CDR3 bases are TGTGCCAGCAGTGAAATAGAGAGTTTACTGGACAGGGCTGAAAAACTGTTTTTT. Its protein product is CASSEIESLLDRAEKLFF.

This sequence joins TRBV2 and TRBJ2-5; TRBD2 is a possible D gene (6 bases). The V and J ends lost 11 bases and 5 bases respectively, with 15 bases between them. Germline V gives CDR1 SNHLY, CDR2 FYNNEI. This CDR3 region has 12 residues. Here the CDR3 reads CASRGAGETQYF. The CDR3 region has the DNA TGTGCCTCTCGAGGGGCGGGGGAGACCCAGTACTTC.

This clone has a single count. CDR3 region: CAWKRGNTEAFF. The CDR3 region has the DNA TGTGCCTGGAAAAGGGGGAACACTGAAGCTTTCTTT. V usage is TRBV30 and J usage is TRBJ1-1; the D gene is possibly TRBD1 (5 bases). Germline V gene lookup returns CDR1 GTSNPN and CDR2 SVGIG (reference sequence). Between the trimmed V and J ends, which lost 4 bases and 1 base, there was a span of 7 bases. The CDR3 length is 12 residues.

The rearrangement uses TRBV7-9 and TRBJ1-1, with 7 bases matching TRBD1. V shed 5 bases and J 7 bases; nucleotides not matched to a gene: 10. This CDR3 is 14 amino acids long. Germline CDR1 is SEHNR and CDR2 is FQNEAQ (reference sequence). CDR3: CASSPQGSGNEAFF. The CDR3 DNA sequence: TGTGCCAGCAGCCCACAGGGGAGCGGAAATGAAGCTTTCTTT.

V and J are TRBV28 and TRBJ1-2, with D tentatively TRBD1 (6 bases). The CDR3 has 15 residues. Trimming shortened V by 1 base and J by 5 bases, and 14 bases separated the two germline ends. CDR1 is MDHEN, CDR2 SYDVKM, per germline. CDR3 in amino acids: CASSLFRGWLYGYTF. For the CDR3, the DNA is TGTGCCAGCAGTTTATTCAGGGGCTGGTTGTATGGCTACACCTTC.